This T cell receptor (beta chain) was recorded in a study of T cells after yellow fever vaccination. TCRdb reprocessed the 5' RACE reads via MiXCR and lists one record per CDR3 protein. The table includes just over 250,000 distinct CDR3 sequences, roughly 5.6% detected once. CDR1 and CDR2 (germline): LNHNV, YYDKDF (reference sequence). The CDR3 consists of 17 residues. V was clipped by 0 bases and J by 5 bases, with 16 bases between them. Sequencing was performed on CD4+ T cells sorted from PBMCs, taken on the day of the yellow fever booster vaccination. The V call is TRBV15, the J call TRBJ2-2; no definite D call. This TCR was recovered from a man younger than 30 who received the YFV17D yellow fever vaccine. The CDR3 spells CATSRDQIGSRTGELFF. DNA for the CDR3: TGTGCCACCAGCAGAGATCAAATAGGGTCTAGGACCGGGGAGCTGTTTTTT.